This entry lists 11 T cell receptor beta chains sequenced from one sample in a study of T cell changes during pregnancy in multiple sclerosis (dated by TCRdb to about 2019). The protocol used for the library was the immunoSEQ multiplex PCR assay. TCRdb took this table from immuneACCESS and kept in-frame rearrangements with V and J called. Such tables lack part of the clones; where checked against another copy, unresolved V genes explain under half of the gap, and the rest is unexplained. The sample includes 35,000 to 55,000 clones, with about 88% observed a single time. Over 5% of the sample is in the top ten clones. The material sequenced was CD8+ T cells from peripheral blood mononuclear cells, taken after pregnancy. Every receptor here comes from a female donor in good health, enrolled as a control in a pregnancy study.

The CDR3 region has the DNA TGTGCCAGCAGCTTCTTTAGCGACAGGGACGCTTTCTTT. It yields the protein CASSFFSDRDAFF. The J gene is TRBJ1-1, the V gene TRBV7-2, with 7 bases that match TRBD1. The germline CDR1 and CDR2 sequences are SGHTA and FQGNSA. The CDR3 runs 13 residues. The V segment lost 3 bases and the J segment 11 bases; nucleotides outside the gene matches: 9.

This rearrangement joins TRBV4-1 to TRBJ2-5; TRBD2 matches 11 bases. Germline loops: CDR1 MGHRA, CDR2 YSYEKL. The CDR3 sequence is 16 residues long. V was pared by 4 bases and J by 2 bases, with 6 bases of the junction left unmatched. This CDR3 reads CASSRALAGGQETQYF. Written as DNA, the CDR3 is TGCGCCAGCAGCCGGGCCCTAGCGGGGGGACAAGAGACCCAGTACTTC.

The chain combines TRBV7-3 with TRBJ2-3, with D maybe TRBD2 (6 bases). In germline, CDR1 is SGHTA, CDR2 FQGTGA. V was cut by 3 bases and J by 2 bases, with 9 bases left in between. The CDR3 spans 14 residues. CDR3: CASSLGGFTDTQYF. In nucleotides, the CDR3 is TGTGCCAGCAGCTTGGGGGGATTCACAGATACGCAGTATTTT.

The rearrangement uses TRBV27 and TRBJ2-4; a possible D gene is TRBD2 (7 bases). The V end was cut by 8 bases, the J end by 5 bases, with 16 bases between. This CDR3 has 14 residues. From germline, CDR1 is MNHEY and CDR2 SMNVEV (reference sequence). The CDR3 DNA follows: TGTGCCAGCTGCGCGGGGGCGGGAGAAAACATTCAGTACTTC. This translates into CASCAGAGENIQYF.

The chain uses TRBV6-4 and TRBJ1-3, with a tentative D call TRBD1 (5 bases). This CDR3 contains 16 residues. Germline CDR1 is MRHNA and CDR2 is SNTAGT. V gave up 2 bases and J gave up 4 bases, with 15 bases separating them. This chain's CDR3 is CASSDPSQGSGNTIYF. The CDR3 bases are TGTGCCAGCAGTGACCCCTCCCAGGGATCGGGAAACACCATATATTTT.

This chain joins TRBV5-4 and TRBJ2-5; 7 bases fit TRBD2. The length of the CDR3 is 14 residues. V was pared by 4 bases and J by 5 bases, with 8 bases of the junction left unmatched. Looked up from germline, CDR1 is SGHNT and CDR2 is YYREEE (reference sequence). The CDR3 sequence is CASSPRDYGETQYF. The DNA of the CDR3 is TGTGCCAGCAGCCCCCGGGACTACGGGGAGACCCAGTACTTC.

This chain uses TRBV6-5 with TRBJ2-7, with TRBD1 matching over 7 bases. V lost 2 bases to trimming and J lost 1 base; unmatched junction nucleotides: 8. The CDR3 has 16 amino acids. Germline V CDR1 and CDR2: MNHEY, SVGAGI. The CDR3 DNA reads TGTGCCAGCAGTTACACAGAACAGGGGCTTTCCTACGAGCAGTACTTC. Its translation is CASSYTEQGLSYEQYF.

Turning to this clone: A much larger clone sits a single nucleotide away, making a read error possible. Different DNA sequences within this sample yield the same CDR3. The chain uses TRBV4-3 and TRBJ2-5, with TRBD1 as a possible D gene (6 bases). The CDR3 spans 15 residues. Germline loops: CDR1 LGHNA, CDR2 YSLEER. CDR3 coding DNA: TGCGCCAGCAGCCCCCGAGGGGGTACCCAAGAGACCCAATACTTC. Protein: CASSPRGGTQETQYF.

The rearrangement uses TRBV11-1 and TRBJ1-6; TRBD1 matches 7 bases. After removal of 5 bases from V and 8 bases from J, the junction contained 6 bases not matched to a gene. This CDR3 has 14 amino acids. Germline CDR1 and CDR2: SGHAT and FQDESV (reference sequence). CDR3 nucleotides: TGTGCCAGCAGCCCGAGGGACAGAGATTCACCCCTCCACTTT. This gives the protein CASSPRDRDSPLHF.

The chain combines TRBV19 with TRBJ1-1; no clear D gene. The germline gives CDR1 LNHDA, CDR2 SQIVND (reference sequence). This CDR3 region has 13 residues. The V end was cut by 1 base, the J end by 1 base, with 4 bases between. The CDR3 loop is CASSIARNTEAFF. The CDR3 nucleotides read TGTGCCAGTAGTATAGCCAGGAACACTGAAGCTTTCTTT.

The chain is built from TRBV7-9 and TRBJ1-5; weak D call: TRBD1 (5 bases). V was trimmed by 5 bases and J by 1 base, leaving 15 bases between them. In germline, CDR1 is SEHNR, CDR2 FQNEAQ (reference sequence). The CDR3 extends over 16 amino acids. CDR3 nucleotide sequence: TGTGCCAGCAGCCAATTCCCCCGGGGGAGCAATCAGCCCCAGCATTTT. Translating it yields CASSQFPRGSNQPQHF.